Below, one TCR beta chain is given with its context. Its antigen is unknown. These data come from a study of T cells in tuberculosis. On the study more broadly: The T cells targeted glucose monomycolate, a mycobacterial lipid, via CD1B. IGRA-negative adolescents, IGRA-positive adolescents with latent tuberculosis and adults with active tuberculosis formed this South African cohort. Study outcomes and limitations: Active tuberculosis patients had shorter CDR3-alpha; the beta difference was nonsignificant.

The CDR3 spans 16 residues. Unmatched junction bases numbered 4, after V lost 3 bases and J lost 1 base. CDR1 is SGHRS and CDR2 is YFSETQ in the germline V gene. Profiled with immunoSEQ multiplex PCR; TCRdb holds only in-frame clones, not every one. The sample contains 45,000 or so clones, roughly 96% of which appear only once. The sequenced material came from PBMCs. This chain links TRBV5-1 with TRBJ2-2; 9 nucleotides align to TRBD1. The clonotype comes from a donor aged 10-30 years with latent tuberculosis or without tuberculosis infection. CDR3 amino acids: CASSSNRGLNTGELFF. The CDR3, as DNA: TGCGCCAGCAGCTCGAACAGGGGGCTGAACACCGGGGAGCTGTTTTTT.